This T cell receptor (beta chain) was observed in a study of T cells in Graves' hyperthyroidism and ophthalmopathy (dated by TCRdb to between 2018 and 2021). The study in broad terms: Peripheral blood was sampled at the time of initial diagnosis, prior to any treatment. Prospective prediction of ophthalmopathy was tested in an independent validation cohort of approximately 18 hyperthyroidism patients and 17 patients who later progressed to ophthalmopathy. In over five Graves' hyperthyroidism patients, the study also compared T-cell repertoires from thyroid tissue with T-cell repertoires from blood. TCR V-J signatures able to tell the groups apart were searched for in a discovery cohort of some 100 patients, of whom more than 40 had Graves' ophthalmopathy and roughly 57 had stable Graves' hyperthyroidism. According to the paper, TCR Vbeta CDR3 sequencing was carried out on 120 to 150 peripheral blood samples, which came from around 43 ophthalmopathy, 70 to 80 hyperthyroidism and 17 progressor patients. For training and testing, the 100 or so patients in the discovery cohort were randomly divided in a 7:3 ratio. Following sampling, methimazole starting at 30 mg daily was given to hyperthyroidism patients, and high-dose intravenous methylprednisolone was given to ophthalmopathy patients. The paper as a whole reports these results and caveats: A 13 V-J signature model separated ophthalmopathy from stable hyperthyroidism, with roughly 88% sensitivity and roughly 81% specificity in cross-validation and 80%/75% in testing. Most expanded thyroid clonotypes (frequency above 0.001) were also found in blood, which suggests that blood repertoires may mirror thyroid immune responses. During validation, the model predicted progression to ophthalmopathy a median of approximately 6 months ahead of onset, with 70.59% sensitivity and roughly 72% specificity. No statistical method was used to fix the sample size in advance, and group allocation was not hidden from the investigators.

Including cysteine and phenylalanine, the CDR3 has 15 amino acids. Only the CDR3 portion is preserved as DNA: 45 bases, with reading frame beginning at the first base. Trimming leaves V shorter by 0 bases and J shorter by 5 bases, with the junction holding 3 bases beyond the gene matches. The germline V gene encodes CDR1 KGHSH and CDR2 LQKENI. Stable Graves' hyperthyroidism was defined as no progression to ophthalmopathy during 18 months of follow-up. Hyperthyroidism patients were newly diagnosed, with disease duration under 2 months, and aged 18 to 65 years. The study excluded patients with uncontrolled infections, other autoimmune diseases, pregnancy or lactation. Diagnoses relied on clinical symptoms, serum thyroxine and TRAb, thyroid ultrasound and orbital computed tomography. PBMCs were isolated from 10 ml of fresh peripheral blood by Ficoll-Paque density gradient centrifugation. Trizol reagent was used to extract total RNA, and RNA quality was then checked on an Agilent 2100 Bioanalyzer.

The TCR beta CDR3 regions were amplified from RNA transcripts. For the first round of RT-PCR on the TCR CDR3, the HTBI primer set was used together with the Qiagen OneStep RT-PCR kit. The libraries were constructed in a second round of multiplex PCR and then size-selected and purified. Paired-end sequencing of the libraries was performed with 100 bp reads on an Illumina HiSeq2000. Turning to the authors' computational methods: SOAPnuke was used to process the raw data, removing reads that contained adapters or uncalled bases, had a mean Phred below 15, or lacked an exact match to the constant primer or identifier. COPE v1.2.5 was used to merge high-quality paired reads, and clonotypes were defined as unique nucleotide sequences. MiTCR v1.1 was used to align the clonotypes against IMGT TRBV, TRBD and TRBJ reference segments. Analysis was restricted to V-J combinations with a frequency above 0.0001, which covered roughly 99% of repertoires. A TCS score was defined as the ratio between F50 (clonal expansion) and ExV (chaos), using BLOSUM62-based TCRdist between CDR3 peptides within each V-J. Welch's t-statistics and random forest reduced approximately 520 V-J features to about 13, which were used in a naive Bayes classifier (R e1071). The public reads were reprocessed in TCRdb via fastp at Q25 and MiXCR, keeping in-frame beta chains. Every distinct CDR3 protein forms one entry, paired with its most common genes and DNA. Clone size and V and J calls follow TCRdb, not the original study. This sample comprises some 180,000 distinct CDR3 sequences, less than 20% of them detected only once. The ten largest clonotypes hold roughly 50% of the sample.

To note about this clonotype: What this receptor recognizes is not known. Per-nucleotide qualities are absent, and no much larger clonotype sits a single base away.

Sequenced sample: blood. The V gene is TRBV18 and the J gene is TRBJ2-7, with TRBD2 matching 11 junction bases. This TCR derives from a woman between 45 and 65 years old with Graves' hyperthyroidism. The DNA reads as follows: TGTGCCAGCTCACCACCTCTAGCGGGAGGTCACGAGCAGTACTTC. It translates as CASSPPLAGGHEQYF. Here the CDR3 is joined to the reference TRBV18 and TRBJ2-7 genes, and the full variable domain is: NAGVMQNPRHLVRRRGQEARLRCSPMKGHSHVYWYRQLPEEGLKFMVYLQKENIIDESGMPKERFSAEFPKEGPSILRIQQVVRGDSAAYFCASSPPLAGGHEQYFGPGTRLTVT.